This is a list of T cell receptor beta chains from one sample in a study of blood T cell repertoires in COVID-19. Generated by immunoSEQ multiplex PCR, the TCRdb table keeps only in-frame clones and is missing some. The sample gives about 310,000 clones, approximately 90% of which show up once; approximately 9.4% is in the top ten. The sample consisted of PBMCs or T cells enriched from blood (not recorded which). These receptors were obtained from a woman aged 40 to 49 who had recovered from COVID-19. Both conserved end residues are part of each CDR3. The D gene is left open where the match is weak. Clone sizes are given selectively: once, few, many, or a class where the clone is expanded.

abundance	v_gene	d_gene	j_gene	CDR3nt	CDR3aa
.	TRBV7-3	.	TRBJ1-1	TGTGCCAGCAGCATAGGGGGAACTGAAGCTTTCTTT	CASSIGGTEAFF
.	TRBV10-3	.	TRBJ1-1	TGTGCCATCAGTGAGGGAGGGCCGACTGAAGCTTTCTTT	CAISEGGPTEAFF
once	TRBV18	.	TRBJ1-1	TGTGCCAGCCTAGAGAACACTGAAGCTTTCTTT	CASLENTEAFF
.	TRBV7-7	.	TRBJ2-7	TGTGCTAGCAGCTTAGATCTCTACTCCTACGAGCAGTACTTC	CASSLDLYSYEQYF
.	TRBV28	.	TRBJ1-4	TGTGCCAGCAGTTTCGGAGTAGTAAGGGATGCAGGGGAAAAACTGTTTTTT	CASSFGVVRDAGEKLFF
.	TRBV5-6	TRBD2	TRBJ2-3	TGTGCCAGCAGCTTGGCCTATCGGGCCGTAGCGGGCCTCACAGATACGCAGTATTTT	CASSLAYRAVAGLTDTQYF
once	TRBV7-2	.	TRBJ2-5	TGTGCCAGCAGCCCTGAAACCCCGCGGGCCGTGGGGTCTACCCAGTACTTC	CASSPETPRAVGSTQYF
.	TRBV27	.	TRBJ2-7	TGTGCCAGCAGTTTAGGGGCGTCTGCCTACGAGCAGTACTTC	CASSLGASAYEQYF
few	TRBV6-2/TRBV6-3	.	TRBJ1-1	TGTGCCAGCAGTTACCGTGGAGGAAGGAACACTGAAGCTTTCTTT	CASSYRGGRNTEAFF
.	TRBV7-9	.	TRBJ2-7	TGTGCCAGCAGCTTAGCTTTAGGGGTAAGCTCCTACGAGCAGTACTTC	CASSLALGVSSYEQYF
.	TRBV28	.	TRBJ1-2	TGTGCCAGCAGCGGGCCCCAAAGGGGGAACTATGGCTACACCTTC	CASSGPQRGNYGYTF
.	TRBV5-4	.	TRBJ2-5	TGTGCCAGCAGCTCCCAGGGCCGGGAGACCCAGTACTTC	CASSSQGRETQYF
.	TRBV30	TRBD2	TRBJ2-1	TGTGCCTGGACCCTAGAACTAGCGGAGCCCTACAATGAGCAGTTCTTC	CAWTLELAEPYNEQFF
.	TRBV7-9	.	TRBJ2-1	TGTGCCAGCAGTATCGACCCCCAGGGGGGTGAGCAGTTCTTC	CASSIDPQGGEQFF
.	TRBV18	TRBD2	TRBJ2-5	TGTGCCAGCTCACCTCGGGAGGGGCAGGGAGAGACCCAGTACTTC	CASSPREGQGETQYF
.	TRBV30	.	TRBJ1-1	TGTGCCTGGAGTATGGGGGGGGAAGCTTTCTTT	CAWSMGGEAFF
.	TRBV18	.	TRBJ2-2	TGTGCCAGCTCAAACATCGAAACCGGGGAGCTGTTTTTT	CASSNIETGELFF
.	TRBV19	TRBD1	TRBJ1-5	TGTGCCAGTAGTGAACAGGGGGGTCAGCCCCAGCATTTT	CASSEQGGQPQHF
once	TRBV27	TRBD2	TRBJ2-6	TGTGCCAGCAGTTTGACTAGCGGGGCGACCTCTGGGGCCAACGTCCTGACTTTC	CASSLTSGATSGANVLTF
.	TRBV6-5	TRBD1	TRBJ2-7	TGTGCCAGCAGAGGACCGGGACAGGGTTCCTACGAGCAGTACTTC	CASRGPGQGSYEQYF
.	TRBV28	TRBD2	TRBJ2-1	TGTGCCAGCAGTTCTCTAGCGGGGGGGCATCGCAATGAGCAGTTCTTC	CASSSLAGGHRNEQFF
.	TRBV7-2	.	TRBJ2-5	TGTGCCAGCAGCTTATATAACAGCCAAGAGACCCAGTACTTC	CASSLYNSQETQYF
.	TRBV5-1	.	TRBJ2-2	TGCGCCAGCAAACAGGGGAACACCGGGGAGCTGTTTTTT	CASKQGNTGELFF
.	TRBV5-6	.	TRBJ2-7	TGTGCCAGCAGCTTGACACCGGGACACGTAGCCTACGAGCAGTACTTC	CASSLTPGHVAYEQYF
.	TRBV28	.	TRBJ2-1	TGTGCCAGCAGCCCTGAGGCTAGATCCTACAATGAGCAGTTCTTC	CASSPEARSYNEQFF
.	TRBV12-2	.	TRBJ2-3	TGTGCAAGTCGCTCCCGAGGGGGGGAGGGCAATACGCAGTATTTT	CASRSRGGEGNTQYF
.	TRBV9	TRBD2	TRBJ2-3	TGTGCCAGCAGTCGGGGGGGCACAGATACGCAGTATTTT	CASSRGGTDTQYF
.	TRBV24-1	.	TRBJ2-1	TGTGCCACCAGTGATGGCGCGACAGGCAGCTCCTACAATGAGCAGTTCTTC	CATSDGATGSSYNEQFF
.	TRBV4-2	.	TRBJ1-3	TGTGCCAGCAGCCCCCTTAAACAGGGCTTGAGCTCTGGAAACACCATATATTTT	CASSPLKQGLSSGNTIYF